Shown below are 17 T cell receptor beta chains from a single sample sequenced in a study of beta chain features in type 1 diabetes. The study reverse transcribed the entire isolated RNA, so it sequenced expressed TCRB transcripts. The protocol was immunoSEQ multiplex PCR, while the TCRdb copy is restricted to in-frame clones and leaves out a portion. The sample lists approximately 200,000 clones; 9.6% were seen once. The sequencing input was naive CD4+ T cells from blood. The receptor source for this set is a woman younger than 30 in good health.

The rearrangement links TRBV5-1 to TRBJ1-6; TRBD1 matches at 8 bases. After removal of 1 base from V and 6 bases from J, the junction contained 6 bases not matched to a gene. The CDR3 is made up of 16 amino acids. Looked up from germline, CDR1 is SGHRS and CDR2 is YFSETQ. CDR3: CASSLPGQGFNSPLHF. CDR3 sequence (DNA): TGCGCCAGCAGCTTGCCAGGACAGGGTTTTAATTCACCCCTCCACTTT.

This sequence joins TRBV7-8 and TRBJ2-7; tentatively, D is TRBD1 (6 bases). This CDR3 is built from 14 residues. CDR1 and CDR2 (germline): SGHVS, FQNEAQ. V lost 5 bases and J lost 3, with 14 bases in between. CDR3 DNA sequence: TGTGCCAGCAGCCTCATAACAGGGAGCTACGAGCAGTACTTC. This codes for CASSLITGSYEQYF.

This chain connects TRBV10-3 to TRBJ1-1, with D perhaps TRBD1 (5 bases). The ends were cut back, 3 bases at V and 5 bases at J, with 13 bases in the middle. CDR3 length: 14 residues. The germline CDR1 and CDR2 sequences are ENHRY and SYGVKD. The CDR3 protein is CAISDTGGRTEAFF. Here the CDR3 DNA reads TGTGCCATCAGTGATACGGGGGGAAGGACTGAAGCTTTCTTT.

V usage is TRBV5-1 and J usage is TRBJ1-2; TRBD1 matches 7 bases. The CDR3 totals 16 residues. The germline CDR1 and CDR2 sequences are SGHRS and YFSETQ. V trimming: 7 bases; J trimming: 1 base; junction bases outside the gene matches: 13. The CDR3 is CASRDARTGHNYGYTF. Written as DNA, the CDR3 is TGCGCCAGCCGCGATGCTCGGACAGGACATAACTATGGCTACACCTTC.

This clone was observed a few times. Other DNA sequences in this sample translate to the same CDR3. The chain uses TRBV7-9 and TRBJ1-1, with D possibly TRBD1 on 5 matching bases. V was cut by 1 base and J by 5 bases, with 8 bases left in between. The CDR3 has 13 amino acids. Germline-derived CDR1 and CDR2 are SEHNR and FQNEAQ (reference sequence). CDR3 nucleotides: TGTGCCAGCAGCTTAGAACGGGGGACTGAAGCTTTCTTT. This sequence encodes CASSLERGTEAFF.

This clone has a handful of counts. V is TRBV9 and J is TRBJ1-1; TRBD1 agrees at 7 bases. Looked up from germline, CDR1 is SGDLS and CDR2 is YYNGEE. J lost 4 bases, V lost 3 bases, and 9 bases had no gene match. The CDR3 has 15 amino acids. The CDR3 is CASSASLGTATEAFF. In DNA form, the CDR3 reads TGTGCCAGCAGCGCCTCTCTCGGGACAGCCACTGAAGCTTTCTTT.

The J gene is TRBJ1-6, the V gene TRBV30; D is ambiguous. V was trimmed by 3 bases and J by 0 bases, leaving 15 bases between them. From germline, CDR1 is GTSNPN and CDR2 SVGIG (reference sequence). The CDR3 sequence is 17 residues long. The DNA for the CDR3 is TGTGCCTGGAGCACGCTGGGAGGGAGCTCCTATAATTCACCCCTCCACTTT. This translates into CAWSTLGGSSYNSPLHF. The variable domain in full, completed from reference TRBV30 and TRBJ1-6, reads SQTIHQWPATLVQPVGSPLSLECTVEGTSNPNLYWYRQAAGRGLQLLFYSVGIGQISSEVPQNLSASRPQDRQFILSSKKLLLSDSGFYLCAWSTLGGSSYNSPLHFGNGTRLTVT.

The chain carries TRBV6-6 and TRBJ2-1; 16 bases line up with TRBD2. This CDR3 is built from 14 residues. J was trimmed by 9 bases and V by 8 bases; bases with no gene match: 4. Germline V gene sequence: CDR1 MNHNY, CDR2 SVGAGI (reference sequence). The CDR3 protein is CASLGTSGRGEQFF. The CDR3 region has the DNA TGTGCCAGCCTCGGGACTAGCGGGAGGGGTGAGCAGTTCTTC.

This clone was counted between two and nine times. This chain joins TRBV5-1 and TRBJ2-1; TRBD1 is a possible D gene (5 bases). From germline, CDR1 is SGHRS and CDR2 YFSETQ. V lost 6 bases to trimming and J lost 4 bases, with 17 bases between them. The CDR3 loop spans 15 amino acids. CDR3 residues: CASNVGDSAYNEQFF. The CDR3 nucleotides are TGCGCCAGCAACGTAGGAGACAGCGCTTACAATGAGCAGTTCTTC.

The rearrangement links TRBV2 to TRBJ1-2; D may be TRBD1 (6 bases). Germline lookup yields CDR1 SNHLY and CDR2 FYNNEI. This CDR3 is 13 amino acids long. Deletions cut 5 bases from V and 6 bases from J, with 13 bases between. The CDR3 sequence: CASSPSGTNGYTF. Written as DNA, the CDR3 is TGTGCCAGCAGTCCCTCCGGGACAAATGGCTACACCTTC.

Of note for this clone: The sample contains more than one DNA sequence encoding this CDR3. The rearrangement joins TRBV29-1 to TRBJ1-5, with 10 bases aligning to TRBD1. V lost 6 bases and J lost 1; bases outside the gene matches: 0. The length of the CDR3 is 13 residues. Germline CDR1 reads SQVTM; CDR2 reads ANQGSEA. CDR3 protein: CSVGQGSNQPQHF. CDR3 nucleotides: TGCAGCGTGGGACAGGGGAGCAATCAGCCCCAGCATTTT.

The rearrangement links TRBV7-9 to TRBJ2-5; D ambiguous. Germline V gene lookup returns CDR1 SEHNR and CDR2 FQNEAQ (reference sequence). Trimming removed 7 bases at V and 1 base at J, with 7 bases between. This CDR3 spans 12 amino acids. The CDR3 spells CASTYSQETQYF. The CDR3 coding sequence is TGTGCCAGCACCTACAGCCAAGAGACCCAGTACTTC.

The chain joins TRBV7-2 to TRBJ1-1, with unresolved D. CDR3 size: 16 residues. From germline, CDR1 is SGHTA and CDR2 FQGNSA. Trimming left V 1 base short and J 1 base short, with 13 bases between. CDR3 protein: CASSLGALISNTEAFF. CDR3 sequence (DNA): TGTGCCAGCAGCTTAGGGGCACTTATCTCGAACACTGAAGCTTTCTTT.

This clone was counted a few times. This chain connects TRBV5-1 to TRBJ2-2; TRBD1 might be the D (6 bases). The germline V gene encodes CDR1 SGHRS and CDR2 YFSETQ. This CDR3 contains 17 residues. V was trimmed by 0 bases and J by 6 bases, leaving 18 bases between them. CDR3 loop: CASSLGTGSTGPGELFF. The CDR3 DNA reads TGCGCCAGCAGCTTGGGTACAGGGTCCACGGGACCCGGGGAGCTGTTTTTT.

This clone was seen a few times. The chain combines TRBV5-1 with TRBJ2-3; weak D call: TRBD1 (5 bases). CDR3 size: 14 residues. V was clipped by 3 bases and J by 2 bases, with 10 bases between them. Germline V gene sequence: CDR1 SGHRS, CDR2 YFSETQ. The CDR3 DNA follows: TGCGCCAGCAGCTCAGGGCTAATCACAGATACGCAGTATTTT. Translating gives CASSSGLITDTQYF.

This clone was seen more than once but under ten times. The chain employs TRBV10-3 and TRBJ2-5, with 7 bases that match TRBD1. Near its end, the DNA agrees better with TRBJ2-7, so the J call may be wrong. The V gene's germline CDR1 is ENHRY and CDR2 SYGVKD. This CDR3 region has 15 residues. The DNA of the CDR3 is TGTGCCATCAGTGAGAAACAGGGGACAACCTACGAGCAGTACTTC. This sequence encodes CAISEKQGTTYEQYF.

This clone turned up a few times. The chain links TRBV27 to TRBJ2-1; 14 bases fit TRBD2. The CDR3 runs to 15 residues. V was pared by 2 bases and J by 7 bases, with 1 base of the junction left unmatched. CDR1 and CDR2 (germline): MNHEY, SMNVEV (reference sequence). DNA for the CDR3: TGTGCCAGCAGTTTACGACTAGCGGGAGGGAATGAGCAGTTCTTC. Residues: CASSLRLAGGNEQFF.